This is a list of T cell receptor beta chains from one sample in a study of vaccination and CD4 T cells after COVID-19. TCRdb analysed the PCR reads with MiXCR anew, one entry per CDR3 protein. The data show about 17,000 distinct CDR3 sequences, 30% to 40% seen once. Their cognate antigens are unknown. The sequenced sample was cultured CD4+ T cells from blood. Receptor source: a human donor with COVID-19. Both conserved end residues are part of each CDR3. A D gene is named only where the DNA matches it firmly. Not every row has a clone size; where given, it reads once, few, many or a size class.

v_call,j_call,d_call,clone_size,cdr3_aa,cdr3_nt
TRBV19,TRBJ2-1,.,few,CASRDGSLGTAEQFF,TGTGCCAGTAGGGATGGTTCGTTGGGGACGGCTGAGCAGTTCTTC
TRBV11-2,TRBJ1-1,.,.,CASSIQDYTEAFF,TGTGCCAGCAGCATTCAGGACTACACTGAAGCTTTCTTT
TRBV18,TRBJ2-3,.,few,CASSASRSTDTQYF,TGTGCCAGCTCAGCCAGTCGTTCCACAGATACGCAGTATTTT
TRBV2,TRBJ2-3,TRBD2,once,CASSVLAGRAPDTQYF,TGTGCCAGCAGTGTCCTAGCGGGGAGGGCTCCAGATACGCAGTATTTT
TRBV12-3/TRBV12-4,TRBJ2-3,TRBD1,.,CASSRWTGGKGDTQYF,TGTGCCAGCAGTCGATGGACAGGGGGCAAGGGGGATACGCAGTATTTT
TRBV20-1,TRBJ1-1,.,few,CSARALGMNTEAFF,TGCAGTGCTAGAGCCCTGGGGATGAACACTGAAGCTTTCTTT
TRBV20-1,TRBJ2-7,.,.,CSARDPGNYEQYF,TGCAGTGCTAGAGATCCAGGGAACTACGAGCAGTACTTC
TRBV29-1,TRBJ1-6,TRBD1,.,CSVGDRYNSPLHF,TGCAGCGTTGGGGACAGGTATAATTCACCCCTCCACTTT
TRBV6-1,TRBJ1-6,TRBD1,few,CASRTGGVKNSPLHF,TGTGCCAGCAGGACAGGGGGTGTGAAAAATTCACCCCTCCACTTT
TRBV7-9,TRBJ2-5,TRBD2,.,CASSSKWASGEHQETQYF,TGTGCCAGCAGCTCCAAGTGGGCTAGCGGGGAACACCAAGAGACCCAGTACTTC